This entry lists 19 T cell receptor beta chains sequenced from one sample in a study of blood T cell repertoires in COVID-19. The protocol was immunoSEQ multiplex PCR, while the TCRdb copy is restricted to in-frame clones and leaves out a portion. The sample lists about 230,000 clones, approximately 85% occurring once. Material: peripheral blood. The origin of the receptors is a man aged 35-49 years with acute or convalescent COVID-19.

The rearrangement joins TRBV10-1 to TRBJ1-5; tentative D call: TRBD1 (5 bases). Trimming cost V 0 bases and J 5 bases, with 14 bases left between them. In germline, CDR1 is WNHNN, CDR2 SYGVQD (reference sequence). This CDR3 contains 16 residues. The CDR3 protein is CASSESGAPVYQPQHF. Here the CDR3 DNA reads TGCGCCAGCAGTGAGTCAGGGGCGCCTGTCTATCAGCCCCAGCATTTT.

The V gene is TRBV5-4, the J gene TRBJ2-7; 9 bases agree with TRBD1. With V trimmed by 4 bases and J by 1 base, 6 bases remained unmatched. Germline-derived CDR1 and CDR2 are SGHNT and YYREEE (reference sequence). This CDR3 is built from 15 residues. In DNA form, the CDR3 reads TGTGCCAGCAGCCAGGGACAGGGCCTGTCCTACGAGCAGTACTTC. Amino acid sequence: CASSQGQGLSYEQYF.

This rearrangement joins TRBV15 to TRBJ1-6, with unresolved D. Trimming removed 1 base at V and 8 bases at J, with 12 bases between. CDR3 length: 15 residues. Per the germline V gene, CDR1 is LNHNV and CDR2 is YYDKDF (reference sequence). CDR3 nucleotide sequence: TGTGCCACCAGCAGAGTGCCCAGGCCGGATTCACCCCTCCACTTT. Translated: CATSRVPRPDSPLHF. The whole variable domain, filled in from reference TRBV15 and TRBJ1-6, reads DAMVIQNPRYQVTQFGKPVTLSCSQTLNHNVMYWYQQKSSQAPKLLFHYYDKDFNNEADTPDNFQSRRPNTSFCFLDIRSPGLGDTAMYLCATSRVPRPDSPLHFGNGTRLTVT.

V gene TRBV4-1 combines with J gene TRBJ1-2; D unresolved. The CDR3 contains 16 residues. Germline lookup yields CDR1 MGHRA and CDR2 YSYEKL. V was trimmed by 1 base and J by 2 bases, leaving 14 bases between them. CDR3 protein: CASSQAFPEENYGYTF. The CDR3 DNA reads TGCGCCAGCAGCCAAGCCTTTCCTGAGGAAAACTATGGCTACACCTTC.

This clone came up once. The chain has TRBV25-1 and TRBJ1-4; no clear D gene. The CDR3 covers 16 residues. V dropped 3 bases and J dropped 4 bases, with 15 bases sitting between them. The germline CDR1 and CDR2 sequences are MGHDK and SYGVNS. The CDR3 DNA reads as TGTGCCAGCAGTGACCTTTCATACAGTTTTAATGAAAAACTGTTTTTT. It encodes CASSDLSYSFNEKLFF.

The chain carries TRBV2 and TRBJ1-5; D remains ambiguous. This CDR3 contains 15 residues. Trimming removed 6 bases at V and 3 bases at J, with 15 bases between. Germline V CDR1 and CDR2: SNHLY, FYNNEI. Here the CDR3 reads CASRTELSSNQPQHF. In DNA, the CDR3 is TGTGCCAGCAGAACGGAGCTATCCTCCAATCAGCCCCAGCATTTT.

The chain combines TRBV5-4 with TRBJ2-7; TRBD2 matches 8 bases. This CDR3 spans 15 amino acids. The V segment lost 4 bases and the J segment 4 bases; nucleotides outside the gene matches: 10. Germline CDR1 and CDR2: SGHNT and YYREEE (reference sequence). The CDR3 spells CASSPVAGGGYEQYF. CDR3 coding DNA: TGTGCCAGCAGCCCGGTTGCGGGGGGCGGTTACGAGCAGTACTTC. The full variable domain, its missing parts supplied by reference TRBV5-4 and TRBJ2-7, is ETGVTQSPTHLIKTRGQQVTLRCSSQSGHNTVSWYQQALGQGPQFIFQYYREEENGRGNFPPRFSGLQFPNYSSELNVNALELDDSALYLCASSPVAGGGYEQYFGPGTRLTVT.

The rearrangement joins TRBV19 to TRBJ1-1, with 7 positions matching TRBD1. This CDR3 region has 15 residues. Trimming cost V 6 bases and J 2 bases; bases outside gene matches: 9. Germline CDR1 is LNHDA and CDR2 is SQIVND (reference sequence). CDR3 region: CASSLKGGGNTEAFF. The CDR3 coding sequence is TGTGCCAGTAGCCTAAAAGGGGGCGGAAACACTGAAGCTTTCTTT.

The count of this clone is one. Here the CDR3 DNA reads TGTGCCAGCAGTTACTCGCCGGGACAGGGGGCAAACACCATATATTTT. Translation gives CASSYSPGQGANTIYF. J is TRBJ1-3 and V is TRBV6-5, with 12 bases matching TRBD1. The trim removed 0 bases at V and 6 bases at J, leaving 3 bases unmatched. This CDR3 comprises 16 residues. Germline V gene sequence: CDR1 MNHEY, CDR2 SVGAGI.

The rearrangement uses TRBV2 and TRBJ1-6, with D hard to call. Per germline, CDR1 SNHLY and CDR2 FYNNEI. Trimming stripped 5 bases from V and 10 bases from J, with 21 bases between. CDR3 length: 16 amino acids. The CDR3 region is CASSPTPSGSLSPLHF. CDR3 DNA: TGTGCCAGCAGTCCAACTCCGTCGGGGAGTTTGTCACCCCTCCACTTT.

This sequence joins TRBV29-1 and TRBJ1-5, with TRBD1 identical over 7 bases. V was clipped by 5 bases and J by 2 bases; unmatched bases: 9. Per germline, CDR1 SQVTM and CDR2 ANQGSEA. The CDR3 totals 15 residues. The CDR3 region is CSVLEGAKGNQPQHF. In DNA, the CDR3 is TGCAGCGTTTTGGAGGGGGCCAAGGGCAATCAGCCCCAGCATTTT.

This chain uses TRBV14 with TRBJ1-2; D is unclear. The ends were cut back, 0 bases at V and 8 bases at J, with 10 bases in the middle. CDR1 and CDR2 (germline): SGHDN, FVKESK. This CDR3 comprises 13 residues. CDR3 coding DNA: TGTGCCAGCAGCCAAGACCATGGGAGAGGCTACACCTTC. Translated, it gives CASSQDHGRGYTF.

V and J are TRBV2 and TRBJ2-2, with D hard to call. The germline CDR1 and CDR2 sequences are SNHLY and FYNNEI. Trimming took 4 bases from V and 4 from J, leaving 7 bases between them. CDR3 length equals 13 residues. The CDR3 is CASSVRATGELFF. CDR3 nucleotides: TGTGCCAGCAGTGTCCGAGCCACCGGGGAGCTGTTTTTT.

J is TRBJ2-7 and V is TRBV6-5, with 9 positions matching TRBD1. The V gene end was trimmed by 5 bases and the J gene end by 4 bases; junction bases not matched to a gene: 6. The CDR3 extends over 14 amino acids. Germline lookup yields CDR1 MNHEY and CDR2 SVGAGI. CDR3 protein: CASSRGTGKYEQYF. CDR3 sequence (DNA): TGTGCCAGCAGTAGAGGGACAGGGAAGTACGAGCAGTACTTC.

CDR3 bases: TGTGCCAGCACCGAATCCGGGGGCACAGATACGCAGTATTTT. Translation: CASTESGGTDTQYF. This sequence joins TRBV6-5 and TRBJ2-3; tentatively, D is TRBD2 (5 bases). V was trimmed by 7 bases and J by 1 base, leaving 12 bases between them. The CDR3 is 14 residues long. CDR1 MNHEY and CDR2 SVGAGI come from the germline V gene.

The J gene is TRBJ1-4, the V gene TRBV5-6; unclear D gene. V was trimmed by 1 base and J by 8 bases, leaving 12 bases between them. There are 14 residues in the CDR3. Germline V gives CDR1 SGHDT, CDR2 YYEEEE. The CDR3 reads CASSLSPEWEKLFF. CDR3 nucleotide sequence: TGTGCCAGCAGCTTGAGCCCTGAGTGGGAAAAACTGTTTTTT.

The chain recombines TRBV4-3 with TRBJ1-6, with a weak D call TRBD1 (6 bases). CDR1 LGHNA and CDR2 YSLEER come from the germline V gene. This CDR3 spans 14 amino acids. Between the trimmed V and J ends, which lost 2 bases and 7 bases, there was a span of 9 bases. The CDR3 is CASSQNQGNSPLHF. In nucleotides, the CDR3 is TGCGCCAGCAGCCAAAACCAGGGGAATTCACCCCTCCACTTT.

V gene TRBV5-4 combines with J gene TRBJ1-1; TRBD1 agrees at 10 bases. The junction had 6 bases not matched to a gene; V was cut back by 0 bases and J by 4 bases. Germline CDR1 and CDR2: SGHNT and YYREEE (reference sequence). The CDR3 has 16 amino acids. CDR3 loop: CASSLEGQGRSTEAFF. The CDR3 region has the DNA TGTGCCAGCAGCTTGGAGGGACAGGGGAGGAGCACTGAAGCTTTCTTT.

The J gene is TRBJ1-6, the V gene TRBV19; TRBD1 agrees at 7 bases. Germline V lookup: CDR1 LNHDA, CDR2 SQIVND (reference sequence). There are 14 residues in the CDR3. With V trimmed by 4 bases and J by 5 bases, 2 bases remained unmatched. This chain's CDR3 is CASSTGTDNSPLHF. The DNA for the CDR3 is TGTGCCAGTAGTACCGGGACAGATAATTCACCCCTCCACTTT.